Shown below are 27 T cell receptor beta chains from a single sample sequenced in a study of T-cell memory formation after mild COVID-19 (dated by TCRdb to about 2021). Receptors were amplified or captured by 5' RACE. TCRdb lists the instrument as Illumina NovaSeq 6000. TCRdb applied fastp at Q25 and MiXCR to the public reads, then kept only in-frame beta chains. Here each entry gathers all rows of one CDR3 protein and keeps the most common genes and DNA. The sample records about 180,000 distinct CDR3 sequences, 16% of which are singletons. About 1.9% of the sample goes to the ten largest clones. Sequenced material: PBMCs or a T cell subset sorted from them (not recorded which). These receptors all stem from an adult woman who had mild COVID-19 (a few samples of this study predate the infection). The sample titles of this study are shuffled in the database, so cell type and time point are left out; the donor was told from shared clones.

The J gene is TRBJ1-5, the V gene TRBV5-5; TRBD1 aligns across 7 bases. CDR1 and CDR2 from the germline V gene are SGHKS and YYEKEE (reference sequence). With V trimmed by 1 base and J by 3 bases, 10 bases remained unmatched. The CDR3 spans 17 residues. The CDR3 spells CASSLLGGDSYNQPQHF. The CDR3 DNA reads as TGTGCCAGCAGCTTGTTAGGCGGGGACAGCTACAATCAGCCCCAGCATTTT.

There are a few counts of this clonotype. This chain connects TRBV24-1 to TRBJ2-1; TRBD1 matches at 8 bases. The CDR3 runs to 15 residues. The ends lost 7 bases at V and 2 bases at J; junction bases unmatched: 6. Germline CDR1 is KGHDR and CDR2 is SFDVKD. This chain's CDR3 is CATRKDRGTYNEQFF. CDR3 sequence (DNA): TGTGCCACCAGGAAAGACAGGGGCACCTACAATGAGCAGTTCTTC.

The chain has TRBV12-3 or TRBV12-4 and TRBJ1-2, with a possible D match to TRBD1 (6 bases). CDR3 length equals 16 residues. The V end lost 2 bases, the J end lost 9 bases, and 22 bases lay between the germline ends. Written as DNA, the CDR3 is TGTGCCAGCAGTTTAAAGCCCTCAGGACAGCGTAGGAGCTACACCTTC. It yields the protein CASSLKPSGQRRSYTF.

This chain uses TRBV5-1 with TRBJ2-2; 8 bases map to TRBD1. CDR1 SGHRS and CDR2 YFSETQ come from the germline V gene. Trimming removed 3 bases from V and 0 bases from J; junction bases left unmatched: 10. The CDR3 sequence is 18 residues long. CDR3 sequence: CASSWRTGTDSNTGELFF. DNA of the CDR3: TGCGCCAGCAGCTGGCGGACAGGGACCGATTCGAACACCGGGGAGCTGTTTTTT.

The V and J genes are TRBV7-8 and TRBJ1-2, with 7 bases matching TRBD1. Germline values: CDR1 SGHVS, CDR2 FQNEAQ. V shed 2 bases, J shed 4 bases, and the junction held 4 bases outside the gene matches. The CDR3 extends over 14 amino acids. CDR3 nucleotides: TGTGCCAGCAGCTTACATAACAGGGGCTATGGCTACACCTTC. Translated: CASSLHNRGYGYTF.

The sample holds a few counts of this clonotype. Here the CDR3 DNA reads TGCAGTGCGCCCCGACAGGGACTGAACACTGAAGCTTTCTTT. It yields the protein CSAPRQGLNTEAFF. This chain joins TRBV20-1 and TRBJ1-1; the match to TRBD1 covers 7 bases. V was pared by 6 bases and J by 0 bases, with 7 bases of the junction left unmatched. Germline V gene sequence: CDR1 DFQATT, CDR2 SNEGSKA (reference sequence). CDR3 length: 14 amino acids.

This clonotype was found a few times. The V gene is TRBV5-1, the J gene TRBJ2-2; no firm D call. The V and J ends lost 0 bases and 6 bases respectively, with 12 bases between them. CDR3 length equals 15 residues. Looked up from germline, CDR1 is SGHRS and CDR2 is YFSETQ. The CDR3 sequence is CASSLDPSPPGELFF. Here the CDR3 DNA reads TGCGCCAGCAGCTTGGACCCATCGCCTCCCGGGGAGCTGTTTTTT.

The V call is TRBV3-1, the J call TRBJ2-5; 8 nucleotides line up with TRBD2. From germline, CDR1 is LGHDT and CDR2 YNNKEL (reference sequence). V gave up 6 bases and J gave up 1 base; unmatched junction bases: 4. This CDR3 is 14 amino acids long. The CDR3 nucleotides are TGTGCCAGCAGGCACACTAGCGGCCAAGAGACCCAGTACTTC. This sequence encodes CASRHTSGQETQYF.

A few counts support this clonotype. The rearrangement uses TRBV5-1 and TRBJ1-1; no reliable D call. V shed 4 bases and J shed 4 bases, with 11 bases lying between them. From germline, CDR1 is SGHRS and CDR2 YFSETQ. The CDR3 runs to 13 residues. This chain's CDR3 is CASSRVQSTEAFF. The CDR3 DNA reads as TGCGCCAGCAGCCGGGTACAGAGCACTGAAGCTTTCTTT.

V and J are TRBV15 and TRBJ1-2; D might be TRBD1 (5 bases). V gave up 0 bases and J gave up 2 bases, with 16 bases separating them. This CDR3 is built from 17 residues. Per germline, CDR1 LNHNV and CDR2 YYDKDF (reference sequence). This CDR3 reads CATSRDYRGAQNYGYTF. DNA of the CDR3: TGTGCCACCAGCAGAGATTATCGGGGCGCTCAGAACTATGGCTACACCTTC.

The chain links TRBV7-2 to TRBJ1-6; 7 positions match TRBD1. The CDR3 is 16 amino acids. With V trimmed by 0 bases and J by 9 bases, 8 bases remained unmatched. The germline gives CDR1 SGHTA, CDR2 FQGNSA. CDR3 protein: CASSLAGVQGGSPLHF. The CDR3, as DNA: TGTGCCAGCAGCTTAGCGGGGGTCCAGGGGGGTTCACCCCTCCACTTT.

Details on this clonotype: The junction departs from the called germline gene at one end, perhaps through a read error. CDR3 in amino acids: CDSSSTRAVPLPLF. Written as DNA, the CDR3 is TGTGACAGCAGCTCAACTCGGGCGGTGCCGCTCCCTTTATTT. The V gene is TRBV7-2, the J gene TRBJ2-3; no reliable D call. Per the germline V gene, CDR1 is SGHTA and CDR2 is FQGNSA. This CDR3 spans 14 amino acids.

The chain combines TRBV18 with TRBJ2-5; 7 bases match TRBD1. CDR1 KGHSH and CDR2 LQKENI come from the germline V gene. V dropped 2 bases and J dropped 2; count of bases not matched to a gene: 2. This CDR3 has 14 amino acids. In DNA, the CDR3 is TGTGCCAGCTCACCATTACAGGGGCAAGAGACCCAGTACTTC. Amino acid sequence: CASSPLQGQETQYF.

This clonotype showed up just a few times. V and J are TRBV12-3 or TRBV12-4 and TRBJ2-1; TRBD2 matches at 8 bases. This CDR3 comprises 13 residues. The ends lost 5 bases at V and 10 bases at J; junction bases unmatched: 7. The DNA for the CDR3 is TGTGCCAGCAGTCTCGACGGGGGGGCAGAGCAGTTCTTC. Its protein is CASSLDGGAEQFF.

The chain uses TRBV24-1 and TRBJ2-4; 7 positions match TRBD2. There are 16 residues in the CDR3. Per germline, CDR1 KGHDR and CDR2 SFDVKD. Germline trimming cut 3 bases from V and 0 bases from J; bases unmatched to any gene: 4. The CDR3 nucleotides are TGTGCCACCAGTGATGGGTCGGGGGGAGCCAAAAACATTCAGTACTTC. Translation gives CATSDGSGGAKNIQYF.

The table lists this clonotype with a few counts. V is TRBV27 and J is TRBJ1-2; D remains ambiguous. V gave up 4 bases and J gave up 0 bases, with 9 bases separating them. Germline CDR1 MNHEY, CDR2 SMNVEV (reference sequence). The CDR3 has 14 residues. The DNA for the CDR3 is TGTGCCAGCAGTTGGAGGATGTCTAACTATGGCTACACCTTC. Translation gives CASSWRMSNYGYTF.

This chain links TRBV5-1 with TRBJ1-2, with D perhaps TRBD1 (5 bases). Germline values: CDR1 SGHRS, CDR2 YFSETQ. CDR3 size: 12 residues. V was trimmed by 4 bases and J by 9 bases, leaving 13 bases between them. CDR3 sequence reads: CASSSGTPRYTF. The CDR3 region has the DNA TGCGCCAGCAGCAGTGGGACGCCCCGCTACACCTTC.

V gene TRBV9 combines with J gene TRBJ2-1; either TRBD1 or TRBD2 may fit D (5 bases each). The germline CDR1 and CDR2 sequences are SGDLS and YYNGEE. The V gene lost 0 bases and the J gene lost 10 bases, with 17 bases spanning the gap. This CDR3 contains 15 residues. The CDR3 loop is CASSVGTRGLGEQFF. The CDR3 DNA reads as TGTGCCAGCAGCGTAGGGACGAGGGGCCTAGGGGAGCAGTTCTTC.

This clonotype was seen a few times. This chain links TRBV7-2 with TRBJ2-2, with 7 bases identical to TRBD2. The CDR3 sequence is 17 residues long. Unmatched junction bases numbered 10, after V lost 3 bases and J lost 3 bases. Germline lookup yields CDR1 SGHTA and CDR2 FQGNSA. Written as DNA, the CDR3 is TGTGCCAGCAGCTTTTTGGAGGGAGGGCCGGACACCGGGGAGCTGTTTTTT. The encoded protein is CASSFLEGGPDTGELFF.

This clonotype was seen more than once but under ten times. The chain combines TRBV7-8 with TRBJ1-2; 12 nucleotides align to TRBD1. The junction had 3 bases not matched to a gene; V was cut back by 4 bases and J by 6 bases. The CDR3 spans 14 residues. Germline V gene sequence: CDR1 SGHVS, CDR2 FQNEAQ. CDR3 sequence: CASSYGTGGDGYTF. The CDR3 nucleotides read TGTGCCAGCAGCTACGGGACAGGGGGCGATGGCTACACCTTC.

This clonotype has more than one count but fewer than ten. V gene TRBV5-6 combines with J gene TRBJ1-2, with D perhaps TRBD1 (5 bases). Germline V gives CDR1 SGHDT, CDR2 YYEEEE. This CDR3 region has 15 residues. The germline V and J ends were trimmed by 3 bases and 6 bases, with 18 bases remaining between them. The CDR3 DNA sequence: TGTGCCAGCAGCTGGACTTACCGGGACGCCCATGGCTACACCTTC. This encodes CASSWTYRDAHGYTF.

In its sample, this clonotype was seen a few times. The rearrangement links TRBV20-1 to TRBJ1-2; 10 bases agree with TRBD1. CDR3 length equals 12 residues. From germline, CDR1 is DFQATT and CDR2 SNEGSKA (reference sequence). The V segment lost 8 bases and the J segment 6 bases; nucleotides outside the gene matches: 6. CDR3 sequence (DNA): TGCAGTCCGGGACAGGGGATCGATGGCTACACCTTC. It encodes CSPGQGIDGYTF.

The rearrangement links TRBV7-2 to TRBJ2-1; TRBD2 is a possible D gene (5 bases). V was clipped by 0 bases and J by 3 bases, with 9 bases between them. This CDR3 is built from 15 residues. Germline CDR1 and CDR2: SGHTA and FQGNSA. CDR3 in DNA: TGTGCCAGCAGCTTAGCGGGAGTCATCTACAATGAGCAGTTCTTC. Its protein is CASSLAGVIYNEQFF.

This chain links TRBV29-1 with TRBJ2-7; the match to TRBD2 covers 7 bases. CDR3 length: 14 amino acids. Germline CDR1 and CDR2: SQVTM and ANQGSEA. V lost 4 bases and J lost 3; bases outside the gene matches: 9. CDR3 region: CSVATGRGNYEQYF. The CDR3 region has the DNA TGCAGCGTTGCGACGGGGAGGGGTAACTACGAGCAGTACTTC.

This chain joins TRBV7-2 and TRBJ2-1, with 8 positions matching TRBD2. The CDR3 consists of 18 residues. The J segment lost 5 bases and the V segment lost 2 bases, leaving 14 bases of the junction unmatched. Germline V gene data show CDR1 as SGHTA and CDR2 as FQGNSA. The CDR3 nucleotides are TGTGCCAGCAGCTTATGGGGAGCGGGGGCCTTCAGGGACAATGAGCAGTTCTTC. It is translated as CASSLWGAGAFRDNEQFF.

Only a few counts were recorded for this clonotype. The rearrangement uses TRBV20-1 and TRBJ2-3, with D possibly TRBD1 on 6 matching bases. This CDR3 has 15 residues. The germline V gene has CDR1 DFQATT and CDR2 SNEGSKA (reference sequence). Trimming took off 5 bases at V and 2 bases at J, with 17 bases between the two ends. The CDR3 coding sequence is TGCAGTGCTCCCAACCGGCAGGGGCCCACAGATACGCAGTATTTT. Translated, it gives CSAPNRQGPTDTQYF.

V is TRBV6-5 and J is TRBJ1-2; TRBD1 agrees at 8 bases. The V gene end was trimmed by 3 bases and the J gene end by 7 bases; junction bases not matched to a gene: 7. Germline CDR1 and CDR2: MNHEY and SVGAGI. The CDR3 has 14 amino acids. The chain's CDR3 is CASSYTGGAFGYTF. The DNA of the CDR3 is TGTGCCAGCAGTTATACAGGGGGTGCTTTTGGCTACACCTTC.